Following are 8 T cell receptor beta chains from one sample sequenced in a study of shared clonotypes between healthy human individuals (dated by TCRdb to the early 2020s). To prepare the library, the immunoSEQ multiplex PCR assay was applied. In TCRdb, the immuneACCESS table is reduced to in-frame sequences with V and J assigned. These tables do not hold every clone; where another copy was compared, an unresolved V gene accounts for under half, and the others remain unexplained. For this sample there are around 500,000 clones; around four fifths appear just once. Around 12% of the sample is taken by the ten largest. Material: PBMCs. The receptors were gathered from a woman between 35 and 50 years old in good health. Some clones in this sample may be carry-over from other donors' samples.

The rearrangement links TRBV7-3 to TRBJ2-3; 8 bases match TRBD2. This CDR3 contains 16 residues. Germline values: CDR1 SGHTA, CDR2 FQGTGA. The V gene end was trimmed by 0 bases and the J gene end by 3 bases; junction bases not matched to a gene: 5. CDR3 DNA: TGTGCCAGCAGCTTAACGAAGGCGGGAGGAACAGATACGCAGTATTTT. Translating it yields CASSLTKAGGTDTQYF.

This chain joins TRBV28 and TRBJ2-7; 11 bases map to TRBD2. With V trimmed by 10 bases and J by 7 bases, 12 bases remained unmatched. Germline V lookup: CDR1 MDHEN, CDR2 SYDVKM. The length of the CDR3 is 14 residues. In DNA, the CDR3 is TGTGCCACCGTACGGACTAGCGGGTCTAGAGAGCAGTACTTC. Protein sequence: CATVRTSGSREQYF.

The chain carries TRBV7-3 and TRBJ2-2; 7 bases are a match to TRBD2. The trim removed 5 bases at V and 8 bases at J, leaving 8 bases unmatched. Germline V lookup: CDR1 SGHTA, CDR2 FQGTGA. The CDR3 is made up of 14 amino acids. CDR3 sequence reads: CASSVAIAGGELFF. Written as DNA, the CDR3 is TGTGCCAGCAGCGTCGCTATAGCGGGTGGGGAGCTGTTTTTT.

The V call is TRBV30, the J call TRBJ2-4; 11 bases match TRBD2. CDR3 length: 15 residues. The ends lost 8 bases at V and 1 base at J; junction bases unmatched: 7. The germline V gene has CDR1 GTSNPN and CDR2 SVGIG (reference sequence). The CDR3 region has the DNA TGTGCCCTCGAACTAGCGGGAGTCGCCAAAAACATTCAGTACTTC. Residues: CALELAGVAKNIQYF.

Details on this clone: Other DNA variants within this sample encode the same CDR3. This chain connects TRBV30 to TRBJ1-5; 9 bases line up with TRBD1. Germline trimming cut 3 bases from V and 6 bases from J; bases unmatched to any gene: 3. The CDR3 extends over 13 amino acids. Germline CDR1 GTSNPN, CDR2 SVGIG (reference sequence). The CDR3 spells CAWSATGGQPQHF. The DNA for the CDR3 is TGTGCCTGGAGCGCGACAGGGGGTCAGCCCCAGCATTTT.

The table lists this clone with a few counts. This chain's CDR3 is CASSLVYWTATNQPQHF. For the CDR3, the DNA is TGTGCCAGCAGTTTAGTTTACTGGACAGCTACAAATCAGCCCCAGCATTTT. V gene TRBV28 combines with J gene TRBJ1-5; D is perhaps TRBD1 (6 bases). This CDR3 is 17 amino acids long. Per germline, CDR1 MDHEN and CDR2 SYDVKM. V was trimmed by 2 bases and J by 4 bases, leaving 18 bases between them.

The chain couples TRBV5-1 to TRBJ2-3; 13 nucleotides align to TRBD2. The ends lost 8 bases at V and 5 bases at J; junction bases unmatched: 11. The length of the CDR3 is 16 residues. Germline CDR1 reads SGHRS; CDR2 reads YFSETQ. The CDR3 is CASSLGLAGAVDTQYF. CDR3 DNA sequence: TGCGCCAGTTCGCTCGGACTAGCGGGAGCTGTAGATACGCAGTATTTT.

The J gene is TRBJ2-7, the V gene TRBV5-1, with TRBD2 as a possible D gene (6 bases). The CDR3 totals 15 residues. Between the trimmed V and J ends, which lost 1 base and 1 base, there was a span of 12 bases. CDR1 and CDR2 from the germline V gene are SGHRS and YFSETQ. The CDR3 loop is CASSLYGRGSYEQYF. DNA of the CDR3: TGCGCCAGCAGCTTGTACGGGAGAGGGTCCTACGAGCAGTACTTC.